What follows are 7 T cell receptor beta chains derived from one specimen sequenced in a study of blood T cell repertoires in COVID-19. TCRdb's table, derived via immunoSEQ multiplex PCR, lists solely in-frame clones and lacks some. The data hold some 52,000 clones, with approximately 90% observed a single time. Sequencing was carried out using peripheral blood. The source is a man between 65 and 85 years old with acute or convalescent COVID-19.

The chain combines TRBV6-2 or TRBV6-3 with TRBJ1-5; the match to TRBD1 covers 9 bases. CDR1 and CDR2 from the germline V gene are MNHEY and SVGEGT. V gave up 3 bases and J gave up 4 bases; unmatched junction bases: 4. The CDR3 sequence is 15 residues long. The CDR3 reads CASSYPGTGNQPQHF. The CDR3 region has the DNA TGTGCCAGCAGTTATCCCGGGACAGGGAATCAGCCCCAGCATTTT.

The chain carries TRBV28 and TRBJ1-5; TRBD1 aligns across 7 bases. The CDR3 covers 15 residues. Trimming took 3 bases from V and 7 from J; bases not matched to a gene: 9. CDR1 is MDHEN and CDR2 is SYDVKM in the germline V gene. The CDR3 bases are TGTGCCAGCAGTTTGCGAGGGGGCCGTATCCAGCCCCAGCATTTT. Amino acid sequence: CASSLRGGRIQPQHF. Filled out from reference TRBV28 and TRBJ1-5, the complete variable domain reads DVKVTQSSRYLVKRTGEKVFLECVQDMDHENMFWYRQDPGLGLRLIYFSYDVKMKEKGDIPEGYSVSREKKERFSLILESASTNQTSMYLCASSLRGGRIQPQHFGDGTRLSIL.

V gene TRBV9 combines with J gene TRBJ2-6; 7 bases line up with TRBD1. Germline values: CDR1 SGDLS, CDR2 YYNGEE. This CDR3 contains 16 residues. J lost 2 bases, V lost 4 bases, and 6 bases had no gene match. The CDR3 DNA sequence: TGTGCCAGCAGCACCCGTGACAGGGCTGGGGCCAACGTCCTGACTTTC. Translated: CASSTRDRAGANVLTF.

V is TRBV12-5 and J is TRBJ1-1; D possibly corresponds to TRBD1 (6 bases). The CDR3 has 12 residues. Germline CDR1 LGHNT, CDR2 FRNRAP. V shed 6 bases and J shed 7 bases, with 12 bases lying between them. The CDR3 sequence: CASGSRGDEAFF. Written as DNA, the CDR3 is TGTGCTAGTGGCTCCAGGGGCGATGAAGCTTTCTTT. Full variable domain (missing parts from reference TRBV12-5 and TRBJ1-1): DARVTQTPRHKVTEMGQEVTMRCQPILGHNTVFWYRQTMMQGLELLAYFRNRAPLDDSGMPKDRFSAEMPDATLATLKIQPSEPRDSAVYFCASGSRGDEAFFGQGTRLTVV.

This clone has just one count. The CDR3 here is CAAGQLNYGYTF. CDR3 DNA: TGTGCCGCGGGGCAGTTAAACTATGGCTACACCTTC. The chain carries TRBV28 and TRBJ1-2, with TRBD1 as a possible D gene (5 bases). The CDR3 has 12 amino acids. Trimming stripped 11 bases from V and 2 bases from J, with 12 bases between. Germline CDR1 is MDHEN and CDR2 is SYDVKM.

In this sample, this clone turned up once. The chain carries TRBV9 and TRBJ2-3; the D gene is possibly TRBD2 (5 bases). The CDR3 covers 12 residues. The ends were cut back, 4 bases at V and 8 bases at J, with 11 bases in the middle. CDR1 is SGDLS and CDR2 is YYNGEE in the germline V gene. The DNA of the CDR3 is TGTGCCAGCAGCATCACTAGTGGTACGCAGTATTTT. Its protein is CASSITSGTQYF.

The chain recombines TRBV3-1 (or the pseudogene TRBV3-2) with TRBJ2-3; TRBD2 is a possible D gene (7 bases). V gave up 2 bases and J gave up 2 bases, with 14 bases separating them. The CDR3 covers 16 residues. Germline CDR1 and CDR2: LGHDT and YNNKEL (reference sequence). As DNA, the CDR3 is TGTGCCAGCAGCCAACGGGGGGCGGTTGCCACAGATACGCAGTATTTT. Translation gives CASSQRGAVATDTQYF.